The 7 T cell receptor beta chains below were found in one sample sequenced in a study of blood T cell repertoires in COVID-19. Profiling relied on immunoSEQ multiplex PCR, and the TCRdb table lists in-frame clones only, not all of them. The profile covers roughly 260,000 clones, with 80% to 90% appearing a single time and 2% to 3% taken by the ten largest. The sequenced sample was peripheral blood. The receptors shown here come from a woman in her forties or fifties with acute or convalescent COVID-19.

This chain connects TRBV19 to TRBJ1-5; tentative D call: TRBD1 (5 bases). This CDR3 has 16 amino acids. CDR1 is LNHDA and CDR2 is SQIVND in the germline V gene (reference sequence). V lost 3 bases to trimming and J lost 4 bases, with 16 bases between them. The CDR3 coding sequence is TGTGCCAGTAGTATCGGTGGGGCAGGCCGAAATCAGCCCCAGCATTTT. This gives the protein CASSIGGAGRNQPQHF.

The V call is TRBV24-1, the J call TRBJ1-1; 9 bases fit TRBD1. With V trimmed by 9 bases and J by 4 bases, 2 bases remained unmatched. Germline V lookup: CDR1 KGHDR, CDR2 SFDVKD. The CDR3 runs 12 residues. CDR3 region: CATQTGGTEAFF. The CDR3 region has the DNA TGTGCCACCCAGACAGGGGGCACTGAAGCTTTCTTT.

The chain has TRBV6-5 and TRBJ1-4; TRBD1 aligns across 10 bases. CDR3 size: 15 residues. CDR1 is MNHEY and CDR2 is SVGAGI in the germline V gene. Trimming at V came to 8 bases and at J to 4 bases, leaving 7 bases not matched to a gene. This chain's CDR3 is CASCRQGAGNEKLFF. The CDR3 bases are TGTGCCAGCTGTCGACAGGGGGCCGGTAATGAAAAACTGTTTTTT.

The J gene is TRBJ1-4, the V gene TRBV5-4; tentative D call: TRBD1 (6 bases). V gave up 4 bases and J gave up 6 bases, with 13 bases separating them. Germline CDR1 reads SGHNT; CDR2 reads YYREEE (reference sequence). The CDR3 runs 14 residues. CDR3 coding DNA: TGTGCCAGCAGCCCTGATGAGGGGGATGAAAAACTGTTTTTT. This codes for CASSPDEGDEKLFF.

The V call is TRBV3-1 (or the pseudogene TRBV3-2), the J call TRBJ1-2; D remains ambiguous. Per the germline V gene, CDR1 is LGHDT and CDR2 is YNNKEL (reference sequence). The germline V and J ends were trimmed by 5 bases and 2 bases, with 9 bases remaining between them. The CDR3 has 13 residues. This CDR3 reads CASSERANYGYTF. The DNA of the CDR3 is TGTGCCAGCAGCGAGCGAGCCAACTATGGCTACACCTTC.

The chain links TRBV7-2 to TRBJ2-5, with TRBD2 matching 10 bases. The CDR3 has 18 amino acids. Trimming took 3 bases from V and 2 from J; bases not matched to a gene: 12. In germline, CDR1 is SGHTA, CDR2 FQGNSA. The CDR3 nucleotides are TGTGCCAGCAGCTTGTGGGGGGCGGGGACTAGCGAACAAGAGACCCAGTACTTC. It translates to CASSLWGAGTSEQETQYF.

This clone was counted a single time. The J gene is TRBJ2-7, the V gene TRBV6-5; 7 bases align to TRBD1. Germline loops: CDR1 MNHEY, CDR2 SVGAGI. The CDR3 loop spans 14 amino acids. V dropped 6 bases and J dropped 3; count of bases not matched to a gene: 8. The CDR3 nucleotides are TGTGCCAGCAGCCTGACAGGGAACTACTACGAGCAGTACTTC. It specifies CASSLTGNYYEQYF.